The clone carrying this TCR beta chain was seen only a few times. V was trimmed by 3 bases and J by 8 bases, leaving 14 bases between them. The CDR3 contains 14 residues. Germline V gives CDR1 SNHLY, CDR2 FYNNEI. Each CDR3 protein gets one entry after TCRdb re-called the RT-PCR reads with MiXCR. The profile shows around 700,000 distinct CDR3 sequences, 11% to 15% of them singletons. The V gene is TRBV2, the J gene TRBJ2-1, with D possibly matching TRBD2 (5 bases). The TCR sequence derives from a female donor in good health, serving as a healthy control. Material for sequencing was memory CD4+ T cells from blood. The DNA for the CDR3 is TGTGCCAGCAGTGAGGTCCAGGCCGGGGATGAGCAGTTCTTC. Translating it yields CASSEVQAGDEQFF.